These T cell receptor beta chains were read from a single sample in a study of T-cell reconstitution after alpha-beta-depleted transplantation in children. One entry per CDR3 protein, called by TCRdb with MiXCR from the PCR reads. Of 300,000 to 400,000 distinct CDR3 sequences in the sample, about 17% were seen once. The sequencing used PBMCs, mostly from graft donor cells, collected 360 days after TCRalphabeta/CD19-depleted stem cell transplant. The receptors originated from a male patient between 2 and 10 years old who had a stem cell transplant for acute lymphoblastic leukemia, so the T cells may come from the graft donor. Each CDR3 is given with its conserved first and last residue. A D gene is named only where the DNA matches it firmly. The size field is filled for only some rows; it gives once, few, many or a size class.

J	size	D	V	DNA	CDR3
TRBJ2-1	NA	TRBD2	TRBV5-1	TGCGCCAGCAGCTTTGCAAGCGGGAGAGGGGGAAATGAGCAGTTCTTC	CASSFASGRGGNEQFF
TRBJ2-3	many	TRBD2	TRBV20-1	TGCAGTGCTAGAAAGCGGGAGCGGTCGGGCACAGATACGCAGTATTTT	CSARKRERSGTDTQYF
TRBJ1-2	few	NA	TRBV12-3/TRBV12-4	TGTGCCAGCAGTTTCGGCAGCCAGGGGATTCGTGGATATGGCTACACCTTC	CASSFGSQGIRGYGYTF
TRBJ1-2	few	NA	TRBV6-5	TGTGCCAGCAGTTACTCGGGGGGCGGCTATGGCTACACCTTC	CASSYSGGGYGYTF
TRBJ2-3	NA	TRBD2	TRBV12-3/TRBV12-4	TGTGCCAGCAGCCTTGGACTAGCGGGAGGGCCGGGCACAGATACGCAGTATTTT	CASSLGLAGGPGTDTQYF
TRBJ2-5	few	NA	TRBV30	TGTGCCTGGAGTGTCCAAGAGACCCAGTACTTC	CAWSVQETQYF
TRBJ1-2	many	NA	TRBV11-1	TGTGCCAGCAGCCGCGGACAGTGGGACTATGGCTACACCTTC	CASSRGQWDYGYTF
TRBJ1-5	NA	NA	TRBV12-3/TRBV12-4	TGTGCCAGCGGTTTACGGGGAAATCAGCCCCAGCATTTT	CASGLRGNQPQHF
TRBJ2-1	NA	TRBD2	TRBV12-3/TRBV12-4	TGTGCCAGCAGTTTAAGGCGGGAGCATAATGAGCAGTTCTTC	CASSLRREHNEQFF
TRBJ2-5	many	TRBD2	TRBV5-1	TGCGCCAGCAGCTTGGGGGGGGGACAAGAGACCCAGTACTTC	CASSLGGGQETQYF
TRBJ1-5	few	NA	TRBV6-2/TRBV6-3	TGTGCCAGCAGTTACCCAGGGGGCAATCAGCCCCAGCATTTT	CASSYPGGNQPQHF
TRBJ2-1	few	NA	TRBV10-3	TGTGCCATCAGTGAGAGGGACCCTTCCTACAATGAGCAGTTCTTC	CAISERDPSYNEQFF
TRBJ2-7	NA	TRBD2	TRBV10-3	TGTGCCACAGAGGGCTTAGCGGGAGGGGCCTACGAGCAGTACTTC	CATEGLAGGAYEQYF
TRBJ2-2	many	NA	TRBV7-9	TGTGCCAGCAGCTACCCCCGGGATACCGGGGAGCTGTTTTTT	CASSYPRDTGELFF
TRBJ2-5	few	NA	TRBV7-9	TGTGCCAGCAGCTTACCGACAGGAGGGACGGAGACCCAGTACTTC	CASSLPTGGTETQYF
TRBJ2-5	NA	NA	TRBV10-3	TGTGCCATCAGTGAGGGTGAACAAGAGACCCAGTACTTC	CAISEGEQETQYF
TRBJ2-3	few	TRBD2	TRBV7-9	TGTGCCAGCAGCTTTGTCGCTCTAGCGGGAGTCACAGATACGCAGTATTTT	CASSFVALAGVTDTQYF
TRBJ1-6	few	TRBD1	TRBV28	TGTGCCAGCAGTGACAGGGACCATTCACCCCTCCACTTT	CASSDRDHSPLHF
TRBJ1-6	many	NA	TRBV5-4	TGTGCCAGCAGCTTGGGGAGCTCCTATAATTCACCCCTCCACTTT	CASSLGSSYNSPLHF
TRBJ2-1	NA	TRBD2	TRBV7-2	TGTGCCAGCAGCTCCGGGACTAGATACAATGAGCAGTTCTTC	CASSSGTRYNEQFF
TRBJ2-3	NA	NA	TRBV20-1	TGCAGTGCCGTAGACGCGGGCAGCACAGATACGCAGTATTTT	CSAVDAGSTDTQYF
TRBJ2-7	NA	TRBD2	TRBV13	TGTGCCAGCAGCTCGATCGCGTTAGCGGGAGGAAGCTCCTACGAGCAGTACTTC	CASSSIALAGGSSYEQYF
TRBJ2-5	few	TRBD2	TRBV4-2	TGTGCCAGCAGCCAAGAAGTGCTAGCGGGAGTGGAGACCCAGTACTTC	CASSQEVLAGVETQYF
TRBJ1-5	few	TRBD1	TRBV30	TGTGCCTGGAGTGTACAGGGGGACAGGGCTGTTCAGCCCCAGCATTTT	CAWSVQGDRAVQPQHF
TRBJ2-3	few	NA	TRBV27	TGTGCCAGCAGTTTCGGTCATAGCACAGATACGCAGTATTTT	CASSFGHSTDTQYF
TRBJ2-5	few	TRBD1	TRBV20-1	TGCAGTGCCAGGACAGGGTTAGAGACCCAGTACTTC	CSARTGLETQYF
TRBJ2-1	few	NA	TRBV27	TGTGCCAGCAGTTGGCGACCGGACGTCAATGAGCAGTTCTTC	CASSWRPDVNEQFF
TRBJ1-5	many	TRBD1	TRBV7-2	TGTGCCAGCAGCTTGCAGACAGGGAGCAATCAGCCCCAGCATTTT	CASSLQTGSNQPQHF
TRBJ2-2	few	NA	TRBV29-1	TGCAGCGTTAACATGGACATCAACACCGGGGAGCTGTTTTTT	CSVNMDINTGELFF
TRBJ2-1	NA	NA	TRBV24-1	TGTGCCACCAGTGATCCTAAGGGTGGTATTCTCGATGAGCAGTTCTTC	CATSDPKGGILDEQFF